The TCR beta chain under discussion was sequenced for a study of identifying expanded T cells in peripheral blood. CDR1 and CDR2 from the germline V gene are SSHAT and FNYEAQ (reference sequence). Trimming cost V 5 bases and J 4 bases; bases outside gene matches: 9. The CDR3 totals 15 residues. Generated by immunoSEQ multiplex PCR, the TCRdb table keeps only in-frame clones and is missing some. Of around 94,000 clones in the sample, about 87% are singletons; the top ten hold 13% to 15%. Sequences were obtained from blood. This receptor was obtained from a person between 18 and 70 years old in good health. This chain connects TRBV7-7 to TRBJ2-5, with 8 bases that match TRBD2. CDR3 sequence reads: CASSPMASGPETQYF. DNA for the CDR3: TGTGCCAGCAGCCCGATGGCTAGCGGGCCAGAGACCCAGTACTTC.